The 22 T cell receptor beta chains below all came from one sample that was sequenced in a study of blood T cell repertoires in COVID-19. TCRdb's table, derived via immunoSEQ multiplex PCR, lists solely in-frame clones and lacks some. The table has fewer than 55,000 clones, 75% to 85% seen once. Sequencing was performed on peripheral blood. Receptor source: a human donor with acute or convalescent COVID-19. The donor label of this sample is uncertain.

This chain connects TRBV2 to TRBJ1-4; TRBD1 matches at 7 bases. The junction had 6 bases not matched to a gene; V was cut back by 6 bases and J by 8 bases. Germline V gene sequence: CDR1 SNHLY, CDR2 FYNNEI. The CDR3 sequence is 13 residues long. The CDR3 DNA reads TGTGCCAGCAGAGGGACAGATACCGAAAAACTGTTTTTT. This gives the protein CASRGTDTEKLFF.

This rearrangement joins TRBV2 to TRBJ2-7; perhaps TRBD1 as D (5 bases). CDR1 SNHLY and CDR2 FYNNEI come from the germline V gene. The CDR3 totals 20 residues. V was pared by 3 bases and J by 3 bases, with 30 bases between. As DNA, the CDR3 is TGTGCCAGCAGTGAGGCAGGGCAATATGGGCTAAGTGTGACCGGCTACGAGCAGTACTTC. Residues: CASSEAGQYGLSVTGYEQYF.

The chain recombines TRBV6-5 with TRBJ1-1; 8 nucleotides line up with TRBD1. Unmatched junction bases numbered 5, after V lost 0 bases and J lost 5 bases. The CDR3 spans 15 residues. In germline, CDR1 is MNHEY, CDR2 SVGAGI. CDR3 residues: CASSYSGRGRTEAFF. The CDR3 DNA sequence: TGTGCCAGCAGTTACTCTGGCAGGGGGCGGACTGAAGCTTTCTTT.

This clone is classed as medium-sized. The gene calls are TRBV5-4 and TRBJ2-5; D ambiguous. Between the trimmed V and J ends, which lost 7 bases and 2 bases, there was a span of 15 bases. This CDR3 spans 14 amino acids. Germline V CDR1 and CDR2: SGHNT, YYREEE (reference sequence). The CDR3 DNA reads as TGTGCCAGCTCCCGGAAGGCGGTGCAAGAGACCCAGTACTTC. Residues: CASSRKAVQETQYF.

The rearrangement uses TRBV7-9 and TRBJ1-1; 7 positions match TRBD1. The CDR3 has 13 amino acids. Trimming at V came to 4 bases and at J to 7 bases, leaving 6 bases not matched to a gene. Looked up from germline, CDR1 is SEHNR and CDR2 is FQNEAQ (reference sequence). CDR3 amino acids: CASSSDRDSEAFF. The CDR3 region has the DNA TGTGCCAGCAGCTCAGACCGGGACAGTGAAGCTTTCTTT.

This clone has just one count. This chain joins TRBV6-6 and TRBJ1-1, with D possibly being TRBD1 (5 bases). Germline V lookup: CDR1 MNHNY, CDR2 SVGAGI (reference sequence). Trimming removed 2 bases from V and 3 bases from J, with 13 bases in between. This CDR3 spans 15 amino acids. The CDR3 protein is CASSYESPRDTEAFF. The CDR3 DNA reads TGTGCCAGCAGTTACGAGTCACCCAGGGACACTGAAGCTTTCTTT.

This clone was counted a single time. Within the sample, other DNA sequences also encode this same CDR3. V is TRBV30 and J is TRBJ1-2; no clear D gene. The CDR3 contains 12 residues. Trimming removed 5 bases at V and 2 bases at J, with 9 bases between. Germline V gene lookup returns CDR1 GTSNPN and CDR2 SVGIG (reference sequence). CDR3 protein: CAWARGNYGYTF. The CDR3 DNA follows: TGTGCCTGGGCGAGAGGAAACTATGGCTACACCTTC.

J is TRBJ2-2 and V is TRBV5-1; no clear D. The germline V and J ends were trimmed by 1 base and 0 bases, with 7 bases remaining between them. Germline lookup yields CDR1 SGHRS and CDR2 YFSETQ. This CDR3 contains 15 residues. DNA for the CDR3: TGCGCCAGCAGCTTGCAACAGTCGAACACCGGGGAGCTGTTTTTT. Its protein is CASSLQQSNTGELFF.

The CDR3 sequence: CASSSHMNTEAFF. Here the CDR3 DNA reads TGTGCCAGCAGTTCCCACATGAACACTGAAGCTTTCTTT. The chain employs TRBV28 and TRBJ1-1; D is uncertain. The CDR3 has 13 amino acids. Trimming stripped 4 bases from V and 0 bases from J, with 6 bases between. Germline assignment: CDR1 MDHEN and CDR2 SYDVKM.

This CDR3 is CAISESGGKSNQPQHF. As DNA, the CDR3 is TGTGCCATCAGTGAGTCAGGGGGTAAGAGCAATCAGCCCCAGCATTTT. The chain carries TRBV10-3 and TRBJ1-5, with TRBD1 as a possible D gene (6 bases). Germline V gene sequence: CDR1 ENHRY, CDR2 SYGVKD. V lost 0 bases and J 1 base, leaving 10 bases between the germline ends. The CDR3 runs to 16 residues.

The V call is TRBV30, the J call TRBJ2-1; 12 nucleotides align to TRBD2. The junction had 11 bases not matched to a gene; V was cut back by 2 bases and J by 0 bases. Germline lookup yields CDR1 GTSNPN and CDR2 SVGIG (reference sequence). There are 19 residues in the CDR3. The chain's CDR3 is CAWSQSGTSGWSSYNEQFF. CDR3 coding DNA: TGTGCCTGGAGTCAAAGCGGGACTAGCGGGTGGAGCTCCTACAATGAGCAGTTCTTC. The whole variable domain, filled in from reference TRBV30 and TRBJ2-1, reads SQTIHQWPATLVQPVGSPLSLECTVEGTSNPNLYWYRQAAGRGLQLLFYSVGIGQISSEVPQNLSASRPQDRQFILSSKKLLLSDSGFYLCAWSQSGTSGWSSYNEQFFGPGTRLTVL.

The chain's CDR3 is CASSQGAYEQYF. The CDR3 DNA sequence: TGTGCCAGCAGTCAGGGGGCCTACGAGCAGTACTTC. The chain recombines TRBV6-5 with TRBJ2-7; TRBD1 aligns across 7 bases. Germline CDR1 reads MNHEY; CDR2 reads SVGAGI. The CDR3 totals 12 residues. After removal of 5 bases from V and 2 bases from J, the junction contained 0 bases not matched to a gene.

The V gene is TRBV5-4, the J gene TRBJ2-7, with a weak D call TRBD1 (6 bases). Trimming cost V 0 bases and J 2 bases, with 12 bases left between them. The length of the CDR3 is 15 residues. Germline assignment: CDR1 SGHNT and CDR2 YYREEE (reference sequence). Here the CDR3 reads CASSLGTVKTYEQYF. The DNA of the CDR3 is TGTGCCAGCAGCTTGGGGACAGTTAAGACCTACGAGCAGTACTTC.

The V call is TRBV7-2, the J call TRBJ2-1, with 7 bases that match TRBD2. The CDR3 has 15 amino acids. Germline V lookup: CDR1 SGHTA, CDR2 FQGNSA. V was pared by 0 bases and J by 7 bases, with 6 bases of the junction left unmatched. The CDR3 DNA reads as TGTGCCAGCAGCTTAGCGGGACTAAGGGAGAATGAGCAGTTCTTC. Translation gives CASSLAGLRENEQFF.

This rearrangement joins TRBV4-3 to TRBJ1-3, with D possibly being TRBD1 (5 bases). Germline-derived CDR1 and CDR2 are LGHNA and YSLEER. CDR3 length equals 16 residues. V dropped 2 bases and J dropped 7 bases, with 18 bases sitting between them. In nucleotides, the CDR3 is TGCGCCAGCAGCCAACAAGGGACTGCCTTTGGGAACACCATATATTTT. This translates into CASSQQGTAFGNTIYF.

In its sample, this clone was seen a few times. This chain connects TRBV6-2 or TRBV6-3 to TRBJ1-6; D remains ambiguous. Per germline, CDR1 MNHEY and CDR2 SVGEGT. The CDR3 has 15 residues. V was shortened by 2 bases and J by 8 bases, with 13 bases between the two germline ends. The CDR3 loop reads CASSYGPTIYSPLHF. The CDR3 DNA sequence: TGTGCCAGCAGTTACGGGCCAACAATTTATTCACCCCTCCACTTT.

The chain uses TRBV5-6 and TRBJ1-2; D unclear. The CDR3 covers 13 residues. Germline V gene sequence: CDR1 SGHDT, CDR2 YYEEEE. V was clipped by 4 bases and J by 3 bases, with 10 bases between them. The CDR3 protein is CASSPGPDYGYTF. Written as DNA, the CDR3 is TGTGCCAGCAGCCCTGGGCCCGACTATGGCTACACCTTC.

This clone was observed once. The chain is built from TRBV6-2 or TRBV6-3 and TRBJ2-1; D is possibly TRBD2 (5 bases). The germline CDR1 and CDR2 sequences are MNHEY and SVGEGT. V lost 2 bases to trimming and J lost 4 bases, with 18 bases between them. This CDR3 is 17 amino acids long. DNA for the CDR3: TGTGCCAGCAGTTACATAGGACTCCGACCCATTTACAATGAGCAGTTCTTC. Its translation: CASSYIGLRPIYNEQFF.

The chain combines TRBV10-2 with TRBJ1-1, with no clear D. The ends were cut back, 0 bases at V and 1 base at J, with 9 bases in the middle. This CDR3 has 15 residues. Looked up from germline, CDR1 is WSHSY and CDR2 is SAAADI. The CDR3 nucleotides read TGCGCCAGCAGTGAGTCGTTACTAAGGAACACTGAAGCTTTCTTT. Translation: CASSESLLRNTEAFF.

A single count supports this clone. The chain combines TRBV5-1 with TRBJ2-3; D perhaps matches TRBD1 (5 bases). Germline CDR1 reads SGHRS; CDR2 reads YFSETQ. Between the trimmed V and J ends, which lost 4 bases and 1 base, there was a span of 16 bases. The CDR3 loop spans 16 amino acids. CDR3 nucleotide sequence: TGCGCCAGCAGCACCGGACAAACCTACCGCACAGATACGCAGTATTTT. Translated: CASSTGQTYRTDTQYF. Supplemented by reference TRBV5-1 and TRBJ2-3, the full variable domain reads KAGVTQTPRYLIKTRGQQVTLSCSPISGHRSVSWYQQTPGQGLQFLFEYFSETQRNKGNFPGRFSGRQFSNSRSEMNVSTLELGDSALYLCASSTGQTYRTDTQYFGPGTRLTVL.

There are a few counts of this clone. V gene TRBV6-5 combines with J gene TRBJ1-2; D may be TRBD1 (6 bases). Germline V gene data show CDR1 as MNHEY and CDR2 as SVGAGI. V was cut by 4 bases and J by 2 bases, with 17 bases left in between. CDR3 length: 16 amino acids. In nucleotides, the CDR3 is TGTGCCAGCAGTTCTGACTGGGACATCGGCAACTATGGCTACACCTTC. Its protein is CASSSDWDIGNYGYTF.

This clone was detected once. The chain carries TRBV3-1 (or the pseudogene TRBV3-2) and TRBJ2-5, with D maybe TRBD2 (6 bases). The CDR3 length is 13 residues. Germline values: CDR1 LGHDT, CDR2 YNNKEL (reference sequence). Trimming took off 2 bases at V and 3 bases at J, with 7 bases between the two ends. Here the CDR3 reads CASSQPGEETQYF. CDR3 bases: TGTGCCAGCAGCCAACCGGGGGAAGAGACCCAGTACTTC.